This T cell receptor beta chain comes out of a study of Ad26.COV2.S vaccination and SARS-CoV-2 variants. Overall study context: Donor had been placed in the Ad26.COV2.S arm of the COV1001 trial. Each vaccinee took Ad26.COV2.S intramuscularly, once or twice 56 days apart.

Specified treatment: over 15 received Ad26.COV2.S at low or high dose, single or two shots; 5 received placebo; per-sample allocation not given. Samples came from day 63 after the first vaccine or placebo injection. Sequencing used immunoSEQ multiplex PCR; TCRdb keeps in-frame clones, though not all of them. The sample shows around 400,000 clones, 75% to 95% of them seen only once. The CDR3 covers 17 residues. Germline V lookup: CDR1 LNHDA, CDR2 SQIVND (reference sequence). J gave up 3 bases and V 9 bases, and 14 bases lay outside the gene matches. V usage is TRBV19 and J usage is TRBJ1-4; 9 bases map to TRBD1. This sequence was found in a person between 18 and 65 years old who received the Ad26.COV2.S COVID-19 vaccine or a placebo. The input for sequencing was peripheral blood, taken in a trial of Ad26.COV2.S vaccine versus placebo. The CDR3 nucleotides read TGTGCCAGGGACGGGACAGGGAAGAAGGGGGCTAATGAAAAACTGTTTTTT. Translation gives CARDGTGKKGANEKLFF.